This T cell receptor (beta chain) is drawn from a study of blood T cell repertoires in COVID-19. As for the study in general: Sources were T cells, B-cell-depleted T cells, or PBMCs; the material itself was cDNA or gDNA.

Seattle's cohort entered during active infection and was followed longitudinally. The authors' processing: Scientists estimated how many nucleated cells there were by amplifying reference gene primers. Sequenced by immunoSEQ multiplex PCR; TCRdb stores in-frame clones only, minus some. V and J calls and clone size are those listed in that table; D and trimming were worked out from the DNA. This sample has 70,000 to 100,000 clones, with around nine tenths found just once. Germline CDR1 SGHAT, CDR2 FQNNGV. This CDR3 has 13 amino acids. V lost 4 bases, J lost 4 bases, and 3 bases stayed unmatched. J is TRBJ1-2 and V is TRBV11-2, with TRBD1 matching 7 bases. This TCR was recovered from an older woman with COVID-19, enrolled during active disease. Input material: peripheral blood. The CDR3 region is CASSSGTAYGYTF. As DNA, the CDR3 is TGTGCCAGCAGCTCCGGGACAGCCTATGGCTACACCTTC.